This record concerns one TCR beta chain sequence. The sample is drawn from a study of blood T cell repertoires in COVID-19. Across the study: Spain, Italy and the United States supplied samples that represented acute and convalescent COVID-19.

The authors' processing: How many nucleated cells were present was estimated from reference gene primer amplification. Sequencing used immunoSEQ multiplex PCR; TCRdb keeps in-frame clones, though not all of them. That table is the source of V, J and clone size, and D and trimming were worked out from the DNA. The repertoire has 200,000 to 250,000 clones, 82% of them found once; the top ten carry 3% to 4%. The V and J ends lost 5 bases and 7 bases, in that order; junction bases with no gene match: 5. Germline V gives CDR1 LNHDA, CDR2 SQIVND (reference sequence). This CDR3 is 14 amino acids long. This sequence joins TRBV19 and TRBJ1-6; TRBD1 matches 7 bases. The sequence was obtained from a woman older than 75 with acute or convalescent COVID-19. The sample taken for sequencing was peripheral blood. The CDR3 region is CASSPDRENSPLHF. CDR3 nucleotide sequence: TGTGCCAGTAGTCCCGACAGGGAAAATTCACCCCTCCACTTT.